This T cell receptor (beta chain) was documented in a study of blood T cell repertoires in COVID-19. From germline, CDR1 is KGHSH and CDR2 LQKENI. CDR3 length: 16 amino acids. Trimming shortened V by 1 base and J by 2 bases, and 11 bases separated the two germline ends. The authors' processing: Using reference gene primer amplification, nucleated cell counts were estimated. Some clones are missing from TCRdb's copy, which holds only in-frame ones; the method was immunoSEQ multiplex PCR. For V, J and clone size, that table is used; D and trimming come from the DNA. The table shows some 240,000 clones, with roughly 80% occurring only once.

J is TRBJ2-2 and V is TRBV18; tentative D call: TRBD2 (5 bases). The receptor was isolated from a man under 40 with acute COVID-19. The sequencing input was PBMCs or T cells enriched from blood (not recorded which). CDR3 protein: CASSPQPDSNTGELFF. The CDR3 region has the DNA TGTGCCAGCTCACCACAACCGGACTCAAACACCGGGGAGCTGTTTTTT.